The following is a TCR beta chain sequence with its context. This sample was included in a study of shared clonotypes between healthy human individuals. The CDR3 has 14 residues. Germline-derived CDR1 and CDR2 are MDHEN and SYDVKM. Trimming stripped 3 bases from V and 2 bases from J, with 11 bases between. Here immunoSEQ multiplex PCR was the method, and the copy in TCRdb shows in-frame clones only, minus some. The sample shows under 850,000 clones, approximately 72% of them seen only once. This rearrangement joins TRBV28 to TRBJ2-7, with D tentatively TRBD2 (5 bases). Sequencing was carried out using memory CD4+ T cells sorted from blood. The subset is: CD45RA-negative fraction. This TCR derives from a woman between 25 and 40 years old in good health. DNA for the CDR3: TGTGCCAGCAGTTTTTATAGCGCTCCCTACGAGCAGTACTTC. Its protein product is CASSFYSAPYEQYF.